Sequencing of this TCR beta chain was carried out in a study of shared clonotypes between healthy human individuals. V was clipped by 0 bases and J by 6 bases, with 10 bases between them. Germline values: CDR1 SGHDT, CDR2 YYEEEE. This CDR3 comprises 13 residues. The data were produced by immunoSEQ multiplex PCR, yet TCRdb's version contains in-frame clones alone and is incomplete. The sample has about 2 million clones; 95% are singletons. The source of this sequence is a man younger than 35 in good health. This chain connects TRBV5-6 to TRBJ2-7, with D uncertain. Sequencing was carried out using naive CD4+ T cells sorted from blood. The subset was: CD45RA+ positively selected. CDR3 region: CASSLGPLAEQYF. CDR3 nucleotides: TGTGCCAGCAGCTTGGGGCCATTAGCCGAGCAGTACTTC.